Listed here is a single T cell receptor beta chain. The antigen is undetermined. The data are from a study of beta chain features in type 1 diabetes. Study overall: Summed over all samples, the examined sorted cells came to roughly 110 million. General study findings and limits: Healthy donors had naive, central memory and Treg TCRB repertoires that appeared less similar than those seen among patients. There was no resolution here of whether HLA type influences TCRB rearrangement. The study found moderately but significantly shorter TCRB CDR3s in all four CD4+ subsets of Type 1 diabetes patients.

Every bit of the isolated RNA underwent reverse transcription, so sequencing read expressed TCRB transcripts. Libraries were prepared by immunoSEQ multiplex PCR; TCRdb keeps only in-frame clonotypes and omits some of them. This table has about 340,000 clones, 9.3% appearing once. Donors contributed one heparinised blood draw apiece, averaging roughly 0.12 L. The receptor was isolated from a man under 40 with type 1 diabetes. The source material was central memory CD4+ T cells from blood.

The CDR3 here is CASSPERTGPTNEKLFF. CDR3 in DNA: TGTGCCAGCTCACCGGAGAGGACAGGTCCAACTAATGAAAAACTGTTTTTT. The chain couples TRBV18 to TRBJ1-4, with 7 nucleotides matching TRBD1. The germline gives CDR1 KGHSH, CDR2 LQKENI. V lost 3 bases, J lost 0 bases, and 7 bases stayed unmatched. This CDR3 spans 17 amino acids.